The 15 T cell receptor beta chains listed next were all sequenced from one sample in a study of blood T cell repertoires in COVID-19. Only in-frame clones appear in the TCRdb table, and some are missing; sequencing was by immunoSEQ multiplex PCR. The sample consists of roughly 200,000 clones, about 80% of them appearing once. The source material was peripheral blood. The receptors stem from a woman in her forties or fifties with active or convalescent COVID-19.

The V gene is TRBV29-1, the J gene TRBJ2-3, with TRBD2 identical over 12 bases. CDR1 and CDR2 from the germline V gene are SQVTM and ANQGSEA. V shed 5 bases, J shed 3 bases, and the junction held 3 bases outside the gene matches. The CDR3 runs 14 residues. DNA of the CDR3: TGCAGCGTTACGACTAGCGGGAGTACAGATACGCAGTATTTT. Amino acid sequence: CSVTTSGSTDTQYF.

This clone came up a few times. The chain employs TRBV7-9 and TRBJ2-2; D is unclear. CDR3 length: 14 amino acids. V dropped 5 bases and J dropped 4 bases, with 11 bases sitting between them. Germline V CDR1 and CDR2: SEHNR, FQNEAQ (reference sequence). CDR3 in amino acids: CASSQRSTTGELFF. For the CDR3, the DNA is TGTGCCAGCAGCCAGAGGTCTACCACCGGGGAGCTGTTTTTT.

This chain uses TRBV28 with TRBJ1-3; D may be TRBD1 (6 bases). The V end was cut by 6 bases, the J end by 3 bases, with 12 bases between. Germline V gene data show CDR1 as MDHEN and CDR2 as SYDVKM. CDR3 size: 14 residues. This chain's CDR3 is CASSHGTLGNTIYF. DNA of the CDR3: TGTGCCAGCAGCCACGGGACACTTGGAAACACCATATATTTT.

As to this clone: Other nucleotide sequences from this sample produce the same CDR3. This chain links TRBV27 with TRBJ1-5; no firm D call. The CDR3 runs to 14 residues. Germline V CDR1 and CDR2: MNHEY, SMNVEV (reference sequence). V was cut by 2 bases and J by 4 bases, with 9 bases left in between. The CDR3 coding sequence is TGTGCCAGCAGTTTAAGTTACAGAAATCAGCCCCAGCATTTT. It yields the protein CASSLSYRNQPQHF.

The V gene is TRBV19, the J gene TRBJ2-7; maybe TRBD1 (5 bases). The CDR3 runs 14 residues. CDR1 is LNHDA and CDR2 is SQIVND in the germline V gene (reference sequence). The V end lost 6 bases, the J end lost 2 bases, and 14 bases lay between the germline ends. In DNA form, the CDR3 reads TGTGCCAGTAGACCTACAGGCACCACCTACGAGCAGTACTTC. Its translation is CASRPTGTTYEQYF.

A single count supports this clone. The chain joins TRBV9 to TRBJ1-3; D may be TRBD1 (5 bases). V was shortened by 3 bases and J by 4 bases, with 14 bases between the two germline ends. The CDR3 is made up of 15 amino acids. Germline-derived CDR1 and CDR2 are SGDLS and YYNGEE. CDR3 loop: CASSAGGTLGNTIYF. CDR3 nucleotides: TGTGCCAGCAGCGCCGGGGGGACGCTGGGAAACACCATATATTTT. Together with reference TRBV9 and TRBJ1-3, the CDR3 gives the full variable domain: DSGVTQTPKHLITATGQRVTLRCSPRSGDLSVYWYQQSLDQGLQFLIQYYNGEERAKGNILERFSAQQFPDLHSELNLSSLELGDSALYFCASSAGGTLGNTIYFGEGSWLTVV.

This clone was recorded a few times. The chain employs TRBV28 and TRBJ1-1; 7 bases match TRBD1. The CDR3 extends over 16 amino acids. V dropped 8 bases and J dropped 1; count of bases not matched to a gene: 13. Germline V gene data show CDR1 as MDHEN and CDR2 as SYDVKM. In nucleotides, the CDR3 is TGTGCCAGCGGTTCTTCCCCGACAGGGAGGAACACTGAAGCTTTCTTT. The encoded protein is CASGSSPTGRNTEAFF. Using reference TRBV28 and TRBJ1-1 for the parts outside the CDR3, the full variable domain is DVKVTQSSRYLVKRTGEKVFLECVQDMDHENMFWYRQDPGLGLRLIYFSYDVKMKEKGDIPEGYSVSREKKERFSLILESASTNQTSMYLCASGSSPTGRNTEAFFGQGTRLTVV.

V is TRBV30 and J is TRBJ1-6; D might be TRBD1 (5 bases). Germline V gives CDR1 GTSNPN, CDR2 SVGIG (reference sequence). The CDR3 runs to 14 residues. V lost 0 bases and J lost 9, with 12 bases in between. The CDR3 reads CAWSVSQGGSPLHF. CDR3 bases: TGTGCCTGGAGTGTAAGTCAGGGTGGTTCACCCCTCCACTTT. The full variable domain, its missing parts supplied by reference TRBV30 and TRBJ1-6, is SQTIHQWPATLVQPVGSPLSLECTVEGTSNPNLYWYRQAAGRGLQLLFYSVGIGQISSEVPQNLSASRPQDRQFILSSKKLLLSDSGFYLCAWSVSQGGSPLHFGNGTRLTVT.

The J gene is TRBJ2-2, the V gene TRBV5-1; 9 bases align to TRBD1. Unmatched junction bases numbered 7, after V lost 4 bases and J lost 3 bases. CDR3 length equals 16 residues. Per germline, CDR1 SGHRS and CDR2 YFSETQ. The CDR3 protein is CASSVSTGGYTGELFF. Written as DNA, the CDR3 is TGCGCCAGCAGCGTATCGACAGGGGGGTACACCGGGGAGCTGTTTTTT.

The V and J genes are TRBV7-2 and TRBJ2-2; tentative D call: TRBD2 (6 bases). Germline lookup yields CDR1 SGHTA and CDR2 FQGNSA. CDR3 size: 14 residues. V was trimmed by 3 bases and J by 3 bases, leaving 8 bases between them. The DNA for the CDR3 is TGTGCCAGCAGCTTTAGCGGCGACACCGGGGAGCTGTTTTTT. Translation: CASSFSGDTGELFF.

This clone has only one observation. The V call is TRBV5-4, the J call TRBJ2-5; 13 bases align to TRBD2. Germline CDR1 SGHNT, CDR2 YYREEE (reference sequence). This CDR3 comprises 15 residues. J gave up 5 bases and V 4 bases, and 5 bases lay outside the gene matches. The CDR3 reads CASSTGLAGAETQYF. The DNA of the CDR3 is TGTGCCAGCAGCACTGGACTAGCGGGAGCGGAGACCCAGTACTTC.

This sequence joins TRBV27 and TRBJ1-1; maybe TRBD1 (6 bases). The CDR3 spans 15 residues. The germline V and J ends were trimmed by 6 bases and 1 base, with 15 bases remaining between them. CDR1 is MNHEY, CDR2 SMNVEV, per germline (reference sequence). CDR3 bases: TGTGCCAGCAGCCAAAACAGGGAATGGAACACTGAAGCTTTCTTT. Translation: CASSQNREWNTEAFF.

As for this clone: This same CDR3 is encoded by further DNA sequences in the sample. The chain is built from TRBV6-4 and TRBJ1-1; the D gene is possibly TRBD1 (5 bases). The CDR3 contains 13 residues. Germline loops: CDR1 MRHNA, CDR2 SNTAGT. Trimming took 8 bases from V and 1 from J, leaving 11 bases between them. The CDR3 protein is CASSPGGNTEAFF. The CDR3 bases are TGTGCCAGCTCGCCCGGGGGGAACACTGAAGCTTTCTTT.

The genes are TRBV4-1 and TRBJ1-5; 7 nucleotides line up with TRBD1. Germline V gene data show CDR1 as MGHRA and CDR2 as YSYEKL. The CDR3 length is 15 residues. The V segment lost 0 bases and the J segment 4 bases; nucleotides outside the gene matches: 3. CDR3: CASSQEGTVNQPQHF. The CDR3 DNA sequence: TGCGCCAGCAGCCAAGAGGGGACAGTAAATCAGCCCCAGCATTTT.

This rearrangement joins TRBV6-2 or TRBV6-3 to TRBJ2-7; 8 bases are shared with TRBD2. Germline assignment: CDR1 MNHEY and CDR2 SVGEGT. The CDR3 loop spans 14 amino acids. V lost 3 bases and J lost 6; bases outside the gene matches: 7. As DNA, the CDR3 is TGTGCCAGCAGTTATACGGGAGGGTCAGGCGAGCAGTACTTC. This translates into CASSYTGGSGEQYF.